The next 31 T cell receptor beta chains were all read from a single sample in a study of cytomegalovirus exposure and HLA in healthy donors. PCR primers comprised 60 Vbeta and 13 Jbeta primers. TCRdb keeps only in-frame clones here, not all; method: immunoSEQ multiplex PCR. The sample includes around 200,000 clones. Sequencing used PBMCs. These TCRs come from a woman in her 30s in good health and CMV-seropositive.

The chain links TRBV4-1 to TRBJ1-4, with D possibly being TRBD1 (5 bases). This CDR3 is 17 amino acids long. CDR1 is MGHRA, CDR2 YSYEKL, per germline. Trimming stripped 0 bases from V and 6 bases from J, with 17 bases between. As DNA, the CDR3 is TGCGCCAGCAGCCAAGATAGACGCAGGGTGGTGGATGAAAAACTGTTTTTT. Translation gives CASSQDRRRVVDEKLFF.

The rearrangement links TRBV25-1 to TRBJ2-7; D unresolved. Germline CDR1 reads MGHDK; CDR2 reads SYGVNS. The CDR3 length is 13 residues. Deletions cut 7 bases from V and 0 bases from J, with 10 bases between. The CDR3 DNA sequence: TGTGCCAGCAAGGCGGCAAGCTCCTACGAGCAGTACTTC. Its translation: CASKAASSYEQYF.

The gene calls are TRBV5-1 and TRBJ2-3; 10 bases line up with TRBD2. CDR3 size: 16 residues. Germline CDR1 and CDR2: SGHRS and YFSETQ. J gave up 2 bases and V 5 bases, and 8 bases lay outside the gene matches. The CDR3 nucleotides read TGCGCCAGCAGATATGGGACTAGCGAATTCACAGATACGCAGTATTTT. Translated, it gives CASRYGTSEFTDTQYF.

CDR3 DNA sequence: TGTGCCAGCAGTTCCCGCGACGAGCAGTACTTC. It translates to CASSSRDEQYF. The chain combines TRBV2 with TRBJ2-7; no clear D. V was trimmed by 5 bases and J by 5 bases, leaving 7 bases between them. The germline CDR1 and CDR2 sequences are SNHLY and FYNNEI. The CDR3 is made up of 11 amino acids.

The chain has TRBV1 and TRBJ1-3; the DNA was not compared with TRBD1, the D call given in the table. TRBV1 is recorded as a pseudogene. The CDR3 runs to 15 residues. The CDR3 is CTSIPGNSPGNTIYF. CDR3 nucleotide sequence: TGCACCAGCATCCCAGGGAATTCCCCTGGAAACACCATATATTTT.

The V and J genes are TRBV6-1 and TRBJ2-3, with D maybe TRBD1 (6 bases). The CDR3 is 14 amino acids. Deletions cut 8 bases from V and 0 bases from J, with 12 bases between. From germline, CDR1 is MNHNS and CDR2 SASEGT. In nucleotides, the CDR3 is TGTGCCAGCCAGGGGAGATATAGCACAGATACGCAGTATTTT. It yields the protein CASQGRYSTDTQYF.

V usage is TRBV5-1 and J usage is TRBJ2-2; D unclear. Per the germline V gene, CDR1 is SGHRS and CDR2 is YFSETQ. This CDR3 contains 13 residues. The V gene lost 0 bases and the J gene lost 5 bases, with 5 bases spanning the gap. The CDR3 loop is CASSLAGTGELFF. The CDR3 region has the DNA TGCGCCAGCAGCTTGGCCGGTACCGGGGAGCTGTTTTTT.

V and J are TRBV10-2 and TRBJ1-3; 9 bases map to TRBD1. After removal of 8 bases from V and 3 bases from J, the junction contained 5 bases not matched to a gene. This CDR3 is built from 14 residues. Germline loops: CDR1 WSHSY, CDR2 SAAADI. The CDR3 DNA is TGCGCCAGCGGGGACAGGGTCGGTGGAAACACCATATATTTT. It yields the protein CASGDRVGGNTIYF.

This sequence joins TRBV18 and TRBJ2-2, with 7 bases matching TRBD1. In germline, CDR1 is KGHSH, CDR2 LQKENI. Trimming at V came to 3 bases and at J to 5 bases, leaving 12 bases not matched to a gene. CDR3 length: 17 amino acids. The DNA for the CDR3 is TGTGCCAGCTCACCTAACCAACAGGGGACCTCAACCGGGGAGCTGTTTTTT. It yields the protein CASSPNQQGTSTGELFF. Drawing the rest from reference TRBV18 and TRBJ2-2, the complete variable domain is NAGVMQNPRHLVRRRGQEARLRCSPMKGHSHVYWYRQLPEEGLKFMVYLQKENIIDESGMPKERFSAEFPKEGPSILRIQQVVRGDSAAYFCASSPNQQGTSTGELFFGEGSRLTVL.

This CDR3 reads CASSLSGGVNQPQHF. Here the CDR3 DNA reads TGTGCCAGCAGTTTATCCGGGGGTGTCAATCAGCCCCAGCATTTT. The chain uses TRBV27 and TRBJ1-5, with D tentatively TRBD1 (5 bases). Germline lookup yields CDR1 MNHEY and CDR2 SMNVEV (reference sequence). There are 15 residues in the CDR3. Trimming took off 0 bases at V and 3 bases at J, with 9 bases between the two ends.

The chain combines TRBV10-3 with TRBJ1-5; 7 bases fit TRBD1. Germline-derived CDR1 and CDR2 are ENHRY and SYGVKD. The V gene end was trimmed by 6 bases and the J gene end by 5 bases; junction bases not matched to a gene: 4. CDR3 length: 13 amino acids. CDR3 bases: TGTGCCATCAGGACAGGGACGGATCAGCCCCAGCATTTT. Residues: CAIRTGTDQPQHF.

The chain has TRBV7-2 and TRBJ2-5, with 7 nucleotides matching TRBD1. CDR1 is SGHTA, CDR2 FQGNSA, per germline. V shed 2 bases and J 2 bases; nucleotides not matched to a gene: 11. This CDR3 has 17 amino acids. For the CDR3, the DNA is TGTGCCAGCAGCTTACCCTACAGGGGCTCCAATCAAGAGACCCAGTACTTC. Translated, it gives CASSLPYRGSNQETQYF.

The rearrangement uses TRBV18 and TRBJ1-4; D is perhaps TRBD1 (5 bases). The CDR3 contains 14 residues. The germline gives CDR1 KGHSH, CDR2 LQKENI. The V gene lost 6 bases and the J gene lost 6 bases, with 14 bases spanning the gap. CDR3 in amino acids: CASSNPGKDEKLFF. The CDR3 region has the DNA TGTGCCAGCTCGAATCCAGGGAAGGATGAAAAACTGTTTTTT. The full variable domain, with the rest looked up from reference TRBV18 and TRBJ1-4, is NAGVMQNPRHLVRRRGQEARLRCSPMKGHSHVYWYRQLPEEGLKFMVYLQKENIIDESGMPKERFSAEFPKEGPSILRIQQVVRGDSAAYFCASSNPGKDEKLFFGSGTQLSVL.

CDR3 amino acids: CASSLGTGNGQPQHF. CDR3 DNA: TGTGCCAGCAGCTTGGGGACAGGGAATGGCCAGCCCCAGCATTTT. This sequence joins TRBV7-2 and TRBJ1-5; 9 bases are a match to TRBD1. The CDR3 consists of 15 residues. V was pared by 3 bases and J by 7 bases, with 7 bases of the junction left unmatched. Germline lookup yields CDR1 SGHTA and CDR2 FQGNSA.

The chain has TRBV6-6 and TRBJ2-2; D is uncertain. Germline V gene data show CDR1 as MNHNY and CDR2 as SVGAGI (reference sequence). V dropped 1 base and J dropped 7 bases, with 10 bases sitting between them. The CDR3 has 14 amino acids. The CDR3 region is CASSYFLGRGELFF. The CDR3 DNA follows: TGTGCCAGCAGTTACTTCCTAGGTCGCGGGGAGCTGTTTTTT.

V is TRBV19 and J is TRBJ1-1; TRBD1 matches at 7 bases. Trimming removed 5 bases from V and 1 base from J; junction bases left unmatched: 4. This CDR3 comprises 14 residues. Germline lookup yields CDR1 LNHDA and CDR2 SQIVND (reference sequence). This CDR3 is CASSLGTANTEAFF. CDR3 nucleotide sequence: TGTGCCAGTAGTTTGGGGACAGCGAACACTGAAGCTTTCTTT.

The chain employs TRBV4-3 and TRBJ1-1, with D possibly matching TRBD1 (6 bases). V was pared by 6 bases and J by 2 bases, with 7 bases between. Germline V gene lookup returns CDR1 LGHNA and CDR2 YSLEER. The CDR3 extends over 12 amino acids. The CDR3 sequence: CASRQGNTEAFF. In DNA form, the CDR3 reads TGCGCCAGCAGACAGGGTAACACTGAAGCTTTCTTT.

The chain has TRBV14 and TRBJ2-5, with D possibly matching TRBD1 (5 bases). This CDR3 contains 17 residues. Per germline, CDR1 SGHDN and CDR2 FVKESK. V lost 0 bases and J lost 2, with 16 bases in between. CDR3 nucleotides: TGTGCCAGCAGCCAAGAAGGGGATGTTTGGGGTCAAGAGACCCAGTACTTC. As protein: CASSQEGDVWGQETQYF.

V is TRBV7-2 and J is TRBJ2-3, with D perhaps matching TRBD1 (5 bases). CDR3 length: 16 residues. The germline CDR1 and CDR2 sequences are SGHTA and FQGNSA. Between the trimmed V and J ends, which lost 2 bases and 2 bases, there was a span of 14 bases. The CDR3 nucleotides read TGTGCCAGCAGCTTACGATCCCAGGGATCCACAGATACGCAGTATTTT. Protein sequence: CASSLRSQGSTDTQYF.

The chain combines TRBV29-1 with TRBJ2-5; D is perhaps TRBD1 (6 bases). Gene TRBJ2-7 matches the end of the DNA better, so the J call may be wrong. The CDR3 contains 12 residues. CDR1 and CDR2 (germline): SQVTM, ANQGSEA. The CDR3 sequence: CSVADSTYEQYF. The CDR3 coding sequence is TGCAGCGTTGCGGACAGTACCTACGAGCAGTACTTC.

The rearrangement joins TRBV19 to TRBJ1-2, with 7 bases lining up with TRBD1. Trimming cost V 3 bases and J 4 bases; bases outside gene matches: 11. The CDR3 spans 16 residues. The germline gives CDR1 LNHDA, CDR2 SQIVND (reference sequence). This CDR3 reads CASSIAEVTGAYGYTF. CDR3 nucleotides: TGTGCCAGTAGTATCGCCGAGGTAACAGGGGCCTATGGCTACACCTTC.

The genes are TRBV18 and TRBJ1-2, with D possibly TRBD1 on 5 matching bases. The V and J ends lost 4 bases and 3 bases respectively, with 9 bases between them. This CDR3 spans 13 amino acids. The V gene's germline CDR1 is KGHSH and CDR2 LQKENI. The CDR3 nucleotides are TGTGCCAGCTCACTAGGGGAGGACTATGGCTACACCTTC. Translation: CASSLGEDYGYTF.

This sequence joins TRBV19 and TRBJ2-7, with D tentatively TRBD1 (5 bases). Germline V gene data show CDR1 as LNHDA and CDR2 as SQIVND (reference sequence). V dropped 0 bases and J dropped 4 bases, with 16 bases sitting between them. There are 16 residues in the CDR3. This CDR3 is CASSIDKGISVYEQYF. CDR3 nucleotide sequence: TGTGCCAGTAGTATAGACAAGGGGATTTCGGTTTACGAGCAGTACTTC.

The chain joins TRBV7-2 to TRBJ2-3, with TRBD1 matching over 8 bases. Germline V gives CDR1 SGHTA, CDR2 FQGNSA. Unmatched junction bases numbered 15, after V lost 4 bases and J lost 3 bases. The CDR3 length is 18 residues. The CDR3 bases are TGTGCCAGCAGCTACCGGACCCGGCGACAGGGGTGGACAGATACGCAGTATTTT. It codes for CASSYRTRRQGWTDTQYF.

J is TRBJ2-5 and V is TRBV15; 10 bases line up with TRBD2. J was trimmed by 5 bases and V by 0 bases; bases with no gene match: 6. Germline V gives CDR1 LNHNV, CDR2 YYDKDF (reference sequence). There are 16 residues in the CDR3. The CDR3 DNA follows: TGTGCCACCAGCAGAGAAAAAAGCGGGAGGGCTGAGACCCAGTACTTC. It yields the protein CATSREKSGRAETQYF. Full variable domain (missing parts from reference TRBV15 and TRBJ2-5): DAMVIQNPRYQVTQFGKPVTLSCSQTLNHNVMYWYQQKSSQAPKLLFHYYDKDFNNEADTPDNFQSRRPNTSFCFLDIRSPGLGDTAMYLCATSREKSGRAETQYFGPGTRLLVL.

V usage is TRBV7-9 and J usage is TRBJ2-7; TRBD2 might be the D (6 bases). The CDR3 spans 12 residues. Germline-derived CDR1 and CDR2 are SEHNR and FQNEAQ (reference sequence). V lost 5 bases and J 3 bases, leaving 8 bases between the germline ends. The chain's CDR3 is CASSRRGYEQYF. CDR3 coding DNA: TGTGCCAGCAGCCGGAGGGGCTACGAGCAGTACTTC.

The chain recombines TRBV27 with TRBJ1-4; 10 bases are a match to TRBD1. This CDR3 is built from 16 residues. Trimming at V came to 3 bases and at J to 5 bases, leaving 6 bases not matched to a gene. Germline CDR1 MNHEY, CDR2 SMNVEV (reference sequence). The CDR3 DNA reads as TGTGCCAGCAGTTTGGGACAGGGGAGCCCAAATGAAAAACTGTTTTTT. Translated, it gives CASSLGQGSPNEKLFF. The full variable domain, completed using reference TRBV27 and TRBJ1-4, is EAQVTQNPRYLITVTGKKLTVTCSQNMNHEYMSWYRQDPGLGLRQIYYSMNVEVTDKGDVPEGYKVSRKEKRNFPLILESPSPNQTSLYFCASSLGQGSPNEKLFFGSGTQLSVL.

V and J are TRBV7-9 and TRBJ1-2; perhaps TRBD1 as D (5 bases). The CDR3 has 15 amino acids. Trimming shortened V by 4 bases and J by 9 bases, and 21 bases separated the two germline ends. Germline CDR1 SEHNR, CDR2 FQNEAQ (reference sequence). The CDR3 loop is CASSSPTDLVGSYTF. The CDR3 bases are TGTGCCAGCAGCTCGCCGACAGACCTTGTGGGGAGCTACACCTTC.

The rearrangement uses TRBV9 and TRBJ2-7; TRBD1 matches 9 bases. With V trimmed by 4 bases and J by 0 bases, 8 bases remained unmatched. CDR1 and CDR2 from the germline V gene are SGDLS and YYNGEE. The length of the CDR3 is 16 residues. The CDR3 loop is CASSTVETGGSYEQYF. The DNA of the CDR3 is TGTGCCAGCAGCACCGTTGAGACAGGGGGCTCCTACGAGCAGTACTTC.

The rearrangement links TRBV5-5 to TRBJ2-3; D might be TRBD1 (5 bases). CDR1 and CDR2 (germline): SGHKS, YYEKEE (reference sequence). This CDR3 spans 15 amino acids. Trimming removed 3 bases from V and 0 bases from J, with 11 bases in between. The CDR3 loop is CASSWGPSSTDTQYF. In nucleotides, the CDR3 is TGTGCCAGCAGCTGGGGCCCGTCTAGCACAGATACGCAGTATTTT. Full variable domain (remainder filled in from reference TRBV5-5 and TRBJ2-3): DAGVTQSPTHLIKTRGQQVTLRCSPISGHKSVSWYQQVLGQGPQFIFQYYEKEERGRGNFPDRFSARQFPNYSSELNVNALLLGDSALYLCASSWGPSSTDTQYFGPGTRLTVL.

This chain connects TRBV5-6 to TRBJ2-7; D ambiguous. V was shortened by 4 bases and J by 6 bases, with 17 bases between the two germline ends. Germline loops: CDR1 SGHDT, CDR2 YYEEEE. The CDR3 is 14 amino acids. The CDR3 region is CASSPNAGVSEQYF. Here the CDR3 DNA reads TGTGCCAGCAGCCCCAACGCCGGTGTGAGCGAGCAGTACTTC. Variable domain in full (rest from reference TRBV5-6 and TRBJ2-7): DAGVTQSPTHLIKTRGQQVTLRCSPKSGHDTVSWYQQALGQGPQFIFQYYEEEERQRGNFPDRFSGHQFPNYSSELNVNALLLGDSALYLCASSPNAGVSEQYFGPGTRLTVT.